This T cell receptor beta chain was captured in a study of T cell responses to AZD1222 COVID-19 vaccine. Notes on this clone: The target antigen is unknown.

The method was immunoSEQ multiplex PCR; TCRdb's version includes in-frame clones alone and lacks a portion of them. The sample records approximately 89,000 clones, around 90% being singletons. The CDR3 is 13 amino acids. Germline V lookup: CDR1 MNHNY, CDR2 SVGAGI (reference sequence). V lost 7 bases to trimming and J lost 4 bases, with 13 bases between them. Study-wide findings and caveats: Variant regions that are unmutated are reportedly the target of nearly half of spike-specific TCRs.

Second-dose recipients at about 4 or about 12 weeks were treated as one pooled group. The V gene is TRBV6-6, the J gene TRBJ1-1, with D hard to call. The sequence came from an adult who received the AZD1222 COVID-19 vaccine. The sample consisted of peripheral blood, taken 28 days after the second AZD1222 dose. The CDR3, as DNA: TGTGCCAGCATAGGTCCAGATACCACTGAAGCTTTCTTT. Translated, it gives CASIGPDTTEAFF.